The 9 T cell receptor beta chains below come from one sample, sequenced in a study of human T cells and chemical hapten exposure. Regarding time point: patch test 2, 6 weeks after DPC sensitization. Treatment in this sample: therapeutic diphenylcyclopropenone sensitization with weekly scalp DPC. TCRdb reprocessed the RACE reads via MiXCR and lists one record per CDR3 protein. The data show approximately 80,000 distinct CDR3 sequences, around 9.6% seen once. Specimen: whole blood, collected in connection with sensitization to the hapten diphenylcyclopropenone (DPC). The source is a woman aged 30 to 39 with alopecia areata. Some clones in this sample may be carry-over from other donors' samples.

The genes are TRBV7-2 and TRBJ2-7; 7 nucleotides match TRBD2. This CDR3 has 13 amino acids. From germline, CDR1 is SGHTA and CDR2 FQGNSA. Losses at the gene ends were 5 bases for V and 4 bases for J; bases not matched to a gene: 5. The CDR3 here is CASSRGGLYEQYF. DNA of the CDR3: TGTGCCAGCAGCAGGGGAGGGCTGTACGAGCAGTACTTC.

This clonotype was seen repeatedly, ten times or more. The rearrangement links TRBV29-1 to TRBJ2-7; D remains ambiguous. CDR1 SQVTM and CDR2 ANQGSEA come from the germline V gene. Trimming shortened V by 4 bases and J by 1 base, and 5 bases separated the two germline ends. This CDR3 has 11 residues. The CDR3 nucleotides read TGCAGCGTTGGGGGTTCCTACGAGCAGTACTTC. Its protein product is CSVGGSYEQYF.

This clonotype was detected many times. The V call is TRBV7-8, the J call TRBJ1-5; perhaps TRBD1 as D (5 bases). The germline V gene encodes CDR1 SGHVS and CDR2 FQNEAQ. Trimming took off 1 base at V and 1 base at J, with 8 bases between the two ends. There are 15 residues in the CDR3. The CDR3 loop is CASSLGRGSNQPQHF. The CDR3 region has the DNA TGTGCCAGCAGCTTAGGGCGGGGGAGCAATCAGCCCCAGCATTTT.

V is TRBV12-3 or TRBV12-4 and J is TRBJ2-7; D gene ambiguous. Trimming removed 0 bases at V and 2 bases at J, with 14 bases between. The CDR3 has 16 residues. CDR3 DNA: TGTGCCAGCAGTTTAGCCCAGGACGGAGACCCCTACGAGCAGTACTTC. Translating it yields CASSLAQDGDPYEQYF.

The chain is built from TRBV28 and TRBJ1-1; D is perhaps TRBD1 (5 bases). V was clipped by 11 bases and J by 1 base, with 11 bases between them. The V gene's germline CDR1 is MDHEN and CDR2 SYDVKM. This CDR3 is 12 amino acids long. CDR3 in DNA: TGTGCCGGGAGGGACCCGAACACTGAAGCTTTCTTT. It encodes CAGRDPNTEAFF.

This clonotype was observed a few times. The J gene is TRBJ2-7, the V gene TRBV28; D uncertain. Germline V gene lookup returns CDR1 MDHEN and CDR2 SYDVKM. The CDR3 totals 12 residues. V was shortened by 5 bases and J by 2 bases, with 7 bases between the two germline ends. CDR3 nucleotides: TGTGCCAGCAGTCCCCGCCCCTACGAGCAGTACTTC. Protein: CASSPRPYEQYF.

This clonotype was observed many times. The chain has TRBV24-1 and TRBJ2-1; D gene uncertain. Germline V CDR1 and CDR2: KGHDR, SFDVKD. V was cut by 2 bases and J by 6 bases, with 7 bases left in between. This CDR3 is built from 13 residues. For the CDR3, the DNA is TGTGCCACCAGTGATTCAACCACCAATGAGCAGTTCTTC. Amino acid sequence: CATSDSTTNEQFF.

The V call is TRBV28, the J call TRBJ2-7, with D unclear. CDR1 and CDR2 (germline): MDHEN, SYDVKM. With 4 bases removed from V and 3 bases from J, the gap between germline ends came to 16 bases. The CDR3 loop spans 15 amino acids. DNA for the CDR3: TGTGCCAGCAGTTCCTCGCGTTTAGGGTACTACGAGCAGTACTTC. Translated: CASSSSRLGYYEQYF.

This clonotype appeared many times. The chain recombines TRBV7-2 with TRBJ2-3, with 8 positions matching TRBD2. V gave up 1 base and J gave up 2 bases; unmatched junction bases: 11. Germline V gene sequence: CDR1 SGHTA, CDR2 FQGNSA. The CDR3 has 18 residues. In DNA, the CDR3 is TGTGCCAGCAGCTTAGTTTCCCTTTCGGGAGGGGCCACAGATACGCAGTATTTT. It translates to CASSLVSLSGGATDTQYF.